A single sample is the source of the 18 T cell receptor beta chains below, sequenced in a study of tumor-infiltrating lymphocytes in primary liver carcinoma. From roughly 20-30 mg of unsorted bulk tissue, DNA and RNA were co-extracted together. The researchers produced TCR beta cDNA from approximately 550 ng total RNA with a constant-region primer. Slightly modified ARM-PCR, run as three nested multiplex PCR rounds, produced the TCR beta libraries. Forward primers for TRBV1-TRBV30 and a C-beta reverse primer served the first two PCR rounds, at about 9 cycles each. In TCRdb, the multiplex PCR reads were re-called with MiXCR into one record per CDR3 protein. The repertoire holds fewer than 75,000 distinct CDR3 sequences, with over 60% as singletons. Sequenced: liver tumor tissue from sampling region 4. Subset described: tumor region T4, right-lateral pole. The receptors shown here come from a middle-aged man with primary liver carcinoma and hepatitis B virus infection.

This clonotype occurred once. The CDR3 coding sequence is TGTGCCAGCGAGGGGACTAGCGAGAGTCTTGGGGAGCTGTTTTTT. Translation gives CASEGTSESLGELFF. The chain links TRBV6-5 to TRBJ2-2; 10 bases match TRBD2. CDR1 and CDR2 from the germline V gene are MNHEY and SVGAGI. The CDR3 covers 15 residues. Losses at the gene ends were 8 bases for V and 8 bases for J; bases not matched to a gene: 11.

As concerns this clonotype: A read error may account for a junction end that differs from germline. The chain uses TRBV4-3 and TRBJ1-2, with 8 bases aligning to TRBD1. In germline, CDR1 is LGHNA, CDR2 YSLEER. This CDR3 has 14 residues. The CDR3 protein is CDNSFQGAGYGYAF. CDR3 in DNA: TGCGACAACAGCTTCCAGGGGGCAGGCTATGGCTACGCCTTC.

In its sample, this clonotype was seen many times. CDR3 bases: TGCGCCAGCAGCCAAGGCCTGGGAGAGACCCAGTACTTC. Its protein product is CASSQGLGETQYF. The V call is TRBV4-3, the J call TRBJ2-5; D uncertain. The CDR3 is 13 residues long. The V gene lost 1 base and the J gene lost 4 bases, with 7 bases spanning the gap. CDR1 is LGHNA and CDR2 is YSLEER in the germline V gene.

The CDR3 DNA follows: TGTGCCAGCAGTGGACAGGTGGAGACCCAGTACTTC. This sequence encodes CASSGQVETQYF. The chain carries TRBV11-1 and TRBJ2-5, with 7 positions matching TRBD1. After removal of 6 bases from V and 5 bases from J, the junction contained 3 bases not matched to a gene. This CDR3 has 12 residues. CDR1 and CDR2 from the germline V gene are SGHAT and FQDESV (reference sequence).

This clonotype was seen a handful of times. This sequence may be a read error, since a much larger clone differs from it by one base. The chain couples TRBV29-1 to TRBJ2-1, with 12 bases lining up with TRBD2. CDR1 SQVTM and CDR2 ANQGSEA come from the germline V gene. The CDR3 runs 13 residues. With 7 bases clipped from V and 6 bases from J, the junction kept 4 bases outside the gene matches. CDR3 coding DNA: TGCAGCGAGGGGACTAGCGGGTTCAATGAGCAGTTCTTC. Translated: CSEGTSGFNEQFF.

This clonotype was picked up many times. This may come from a read error, since a much larger clone is one base off. This chain connects TRBV29-1 to TRBJ2-2, with D maybe TRBD2 (5 bases). The V gene lost 5 bases and the J gene lost 2 bases, with 12 bases spanning the gap. Germline lookup yields CDR1 SQVTM and CDR2 ANQGSEA. The CDR3 totals 14 residues. The CDR3 is CSVTLVANTGELFF. CDR3 sequence (DNA): TGCAGCGTTACACTAGTGGCTAACACCGGGGAGCTGTTTTTT.

The chain has TRBV6-2 or TRBV6-3 and TRBJ1-2; D unclear. The V end was cut by 8 bases, the J end by 3 bases, with 7 bases between. Germline CDR1 MNHEY, CDR2 SVGEGT. The CDR3 has 11 amino acids. The CDR3 DNA is TGTGCCAGCGGAGAGGACTATGGCTACACCTTC. Amino acid sequence: CASGEDYGYTF.

V and J are TRBV28 and TRBJ1-3; maybe TRBD1 (5 bases). V lost 4 bases and J 4 bases, leaving 17 bases between the germline ends. Germline assignment: CDR1 MDHEN and CDR2 SYDVKM. The CDR3 consists of 16 residues. In DNA form, the CDR3 reads TGTGCCAGCAGTTCACCGGGGGGGTCGCCCGGAAACACCATATATTTT. Translation: CASSSPGGSPGNTIYF.

The sample holds many counts of this clonotype. The gene calls are TRBV7-9 and TRBJ2-1, with D unclear. This CDR3 spans 14 amino acids. Trimming stripped 6 bases from V and 6 bases from J, with 15 bases between. CDR1 is SEHNR and CDR2 is FQNEAQ in the germline V gene (reference sequence). The CDR3 nucleotides are TGTGCCAGCAGTAAAAGTATCCGGGCCAATGAGCAGTTCTTC. Amino acid sequence: CASSKSIRANEQFF.

This clonotype has a single count. This CDR3 is missing its conserved last phenylalanine or tryptophan, likely due to a read error. The DNA for the CDR3 is TGTGCCAGCAGCCTTGCAGGGTACACTGAGGCTTTCTGT. Its protein is CASSLAGYTEAFC. The J gene is TRBJ1-1, the V gene TRBV11-3, with D perhaps matching TRBD1 (5 bases). The CDR3 consists of 13 residues. Germline V gives CDR1 SGHNT, CDR2 YENEEA.

Points on this clonotype: The junction does not match germline at one end; this may be a read error. V usage is TRBV28 and J usage is TRBJ2-2; possibly TRBD2 for D (5 bases). This CDR3 contains 12 residues. Looked up from germline, CDR1 is MDHEN and CDR2 is SYDVKM. The CDR3 sequence is CASSLYSGERFF. In DNA, the CDR3 is TGTGCCAGCAGTTTATATTCCGGGGAGCGGTTTTTT. Full variable domain (rest looked up from reference TRBV28 and TRBJ2-2): DVKVTQSSRYLVKRTGEKVFLECVQDMDHENMFWYRQDPGLGLRLIYFSYDVKMKEKGDIPEGYSVSREKKERFSLILESASTNQTSMYLCASSLYSGERFFGEGSRLTVL.

A single count supports this clonotype. The junction differs from germline at one of its ends, possibly a read error. The rearrangement joins TRBV7-9 to TRBJ2-2; D perhaps matches TRBD2 (5 bases). The CDR3 covers 12 residues. Germline V gene sequence: CDR1 SEHNR, CDR2 FQNEAQ (reference sequence). The CDR3 loop is CASRSNTGEPFF. The CDR3 coding sequence is TGTGCCAGCAGGTCTAACACCGGGGAGCCGTTTTTT.

Concerning this clonotype itself: A much larger clone sits a single nucleotide away, making a read error possible. A read error is likely, as this CDR3 ends without the conserved phenylalanine or tryptophan. The chain couples TRBV30 to TRBJ2-7, with D perhaps TRBD1 (5 bases). The CDR3 sequence is 12 residues long. Trimming removed 5 bases at V and 7 bases at J, with 15 bases between. Germline CDR1 GTSNPN, CDR2 SVGIG (reference sequence). In DNA form, the CDR3 reads TGTGCCTGGGCCAGGGTAACGTTGGAGCAGTACATC. Translated, it gives CAWARVTLEQYI.

Ten or more counts support this clonotype. The gene calls are TRBV11-2 and TRBJ2-1; possibly TRBD1 for D (6 bases). The CDR3 totals 11 residues. Germline values: CDR1 SGHAT, CDR2 FQNNGV. The V gene lost 6 bases and the J gene lost 10 bases, with 10 bases spanning the gap. CDR3 loop: CASSFDREQFF. In nucleotides, the CDR3 is TGTGCCAGCAGTTTTGACAGGGAGCAGTTCTTC.

A few counts support this clonotype. This chain uses TRBV24-1 with TRBJ2-3; D possibly corresponds to TRBD2 (5 bases). Germline loops: CDR1 KGHDR, CDR2 SFDVKD. The V end was cut by 9 bases, the J end by 1 base, with 16 bases between. This CDR3 spans 15 amino acids. CDR3 nucleotide sequence: TGTGCCACCCCCACATGGGGTAGCGGCACAGATACGCAGTATTTT. This encodes CATPTWGSGTDTQYF.

The table lists this clonotype with a few counts. V and J are TRBV2 and TRBJ1-5; no clear D gene. This CDR3 is 14 amino acids long. CDR1 is SNHLY and CDR2 is FYNNEI in the germline V gene. The V end lost 7 bases, the J end lost 4 bases, and 14 bases lay between the germline ends. CDR3 nucleotide sequence: TGTGCCAGCACAGGCCCCAAGAGAAATCAGCCCCAGCATTTT. This encodes CASTGPKRNQPQHF.

For this clonotype: This could be a read error, since a much larger clone is one nucleotide away. The chain uses TRBV6-1 and TRBJ2-5; D assignment may be TRBD1 or TRBD2 (5 bases each). Germline V lookup: CDR1 MNHNS, CDR2 SASEGT. The CDR3 length is 15 residues. The CDR3 here is CVSSPERGMVQTQYF. In DNA form, the CDR3 reads TGTGTCAGCAGCCCCGAGAGGGGTATGGTGCAGACCCAGTACTTC.

Concerning this clonotype itself: A read error may produce the germline difference seen at one junction end. The CDR3 loop reads CVSSYRASGGYEQCF. The CDR3, as DNA: TGTGTCAGCAGTTATAGGGCTAGCGGGGGCTACGAGCAGTGCTTC. The V and J genes are TRBV6-5 and TRBJ2-7, with 10 nucleotides matching TRBD2. This CDR3 comprises 15 residues. Germline V gene lookup returns CDR1 MNHEY and CDR2 SVGAGI.